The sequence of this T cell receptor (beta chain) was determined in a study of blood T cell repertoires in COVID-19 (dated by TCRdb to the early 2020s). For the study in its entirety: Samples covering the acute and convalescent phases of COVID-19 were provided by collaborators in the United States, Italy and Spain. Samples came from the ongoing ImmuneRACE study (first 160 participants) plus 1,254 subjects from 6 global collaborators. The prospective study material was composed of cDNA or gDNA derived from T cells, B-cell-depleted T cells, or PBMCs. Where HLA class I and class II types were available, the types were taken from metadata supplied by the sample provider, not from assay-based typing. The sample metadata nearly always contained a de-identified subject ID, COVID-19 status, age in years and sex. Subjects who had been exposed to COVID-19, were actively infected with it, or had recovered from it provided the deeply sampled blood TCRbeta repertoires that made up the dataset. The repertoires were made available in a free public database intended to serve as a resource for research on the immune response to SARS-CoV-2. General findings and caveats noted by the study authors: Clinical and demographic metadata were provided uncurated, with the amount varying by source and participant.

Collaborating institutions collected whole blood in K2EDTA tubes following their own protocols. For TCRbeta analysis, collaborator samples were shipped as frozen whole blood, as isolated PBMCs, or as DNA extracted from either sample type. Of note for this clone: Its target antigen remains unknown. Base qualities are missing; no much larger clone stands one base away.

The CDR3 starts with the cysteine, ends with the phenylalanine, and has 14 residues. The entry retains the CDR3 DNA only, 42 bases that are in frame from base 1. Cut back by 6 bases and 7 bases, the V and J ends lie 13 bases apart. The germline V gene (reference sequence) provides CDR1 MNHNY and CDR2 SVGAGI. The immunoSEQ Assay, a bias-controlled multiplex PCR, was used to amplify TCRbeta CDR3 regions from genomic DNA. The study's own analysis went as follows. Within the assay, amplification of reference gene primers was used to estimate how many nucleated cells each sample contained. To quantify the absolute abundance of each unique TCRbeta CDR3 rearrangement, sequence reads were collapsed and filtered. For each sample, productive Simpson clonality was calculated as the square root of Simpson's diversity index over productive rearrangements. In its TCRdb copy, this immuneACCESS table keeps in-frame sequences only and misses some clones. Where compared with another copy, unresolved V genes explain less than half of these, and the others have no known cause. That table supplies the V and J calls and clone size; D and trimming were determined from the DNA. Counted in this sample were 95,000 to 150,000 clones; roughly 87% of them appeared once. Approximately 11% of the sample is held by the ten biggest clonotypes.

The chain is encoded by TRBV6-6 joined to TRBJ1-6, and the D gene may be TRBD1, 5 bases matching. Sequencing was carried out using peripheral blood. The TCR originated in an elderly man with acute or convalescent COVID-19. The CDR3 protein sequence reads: CASRGESNNSPLHF. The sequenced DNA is TGTGCCAGCAGAGGGGAATCGAACAATTCACCCCTCCACTTT.